This TCR beta chain is drawn from a study of regulatory T cells in long-lasting Graves disease. For the study at large: Prior antithyroid drug treatment in newly diagnosed Graves' patients lasted under 3 months.

Sequencing libraries for TCR beta were prepared with iRepertoire HTBI primers and Arm-PCR of CDR3 regions. A single record per CDR3 protein comes from TCRdb applying MiXCR to the multiplex PCR reads. The data show some 250,000 distinct CDR3 sequences, with about 17% seen just once and 13% to 15% held by the top ten. Ten or more counts support this clonotype. In germline, CDR1 is SGDLS, CDR2 YYNGEE. The CDR3 consists of 13 residues. V was pared by 5 bases and J by 2 bases, with 9 bases between. Time point specified: newly diagnosed GD, antithyroid drugs for less than 3 months. RNA from PBMCs was the source of the TCR library. These data were also filed under a second study, of T cells in Graves' hyperthyroidism and ophthalmopathy.

Material: peripheral blood mononuclear cells (PBMCs), obtained at new diagnosis, from a patient treated with antithyroid drugs. This chain joins TRBV9 and TRBJ2-3; possible D gene TRBD2, 5 bases. This TCR was recovered from a woman under 40 with Graves disease. The chain's CDR3 is CASSSGDTDTQYF. CDR3 nucleotides: TGTGCCAGCAGTTCCGGGGACACAGATACGCAGTATTTT. Filled out from reference TRBV9 and TRBJ2-3, the complete variable domain reads DSGVTQTPKHLITATGQRVTLRCSPRSGDLSVYWYQQSLDQGLQFLIQYYNGEERAKGNILERFSAQQFPDLHSELNLSSLELGDSALYFCASSSGDTDTQYFGPGTRLTVL.